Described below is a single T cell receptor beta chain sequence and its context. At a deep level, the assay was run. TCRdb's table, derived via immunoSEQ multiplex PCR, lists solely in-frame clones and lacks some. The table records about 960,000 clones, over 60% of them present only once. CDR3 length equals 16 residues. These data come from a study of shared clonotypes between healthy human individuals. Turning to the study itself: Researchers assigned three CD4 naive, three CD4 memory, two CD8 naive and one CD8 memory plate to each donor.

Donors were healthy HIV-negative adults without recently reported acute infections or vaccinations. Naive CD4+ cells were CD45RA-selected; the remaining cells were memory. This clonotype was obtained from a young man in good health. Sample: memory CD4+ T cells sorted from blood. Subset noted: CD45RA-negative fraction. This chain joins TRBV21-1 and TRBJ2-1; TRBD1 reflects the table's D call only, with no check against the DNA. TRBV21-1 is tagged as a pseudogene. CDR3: CASSPLPGRSYNEQFF. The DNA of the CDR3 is TGTGCCAGCAGCCCTTTACCAGGGCGCTCCTACAATGAGCAGTTCTTC.